This record covers a single T cell receptor (beta chain). The antigen is undetermined. The CDR3 loop spans 14 amino acids. Trimming left V 1 base short and J 8 bases short, with 15 bases between. Per germline, CDR1 SGHNT and CDR2 YYREEE (reference sequence). The sample comes from a study of T cells in localized non-small cell lung cancer. Study-wide results and caveats: Highest T cell clonality was seen in uninvolved adjacent lung, surpassing that measured in tumor. Adjacent lung exhibited a median of 57 among the 100 most abundant tumor clones. The tumor had only one region sequenced, so heterogeneity remains possible. Greater blood T cell density accompanied longer overall survival.

Here immunoSEQ multiplex PCR was the method, and the copy in TCRdb shows in-frame clones only, minus some. The table includes about 21,000 clones, approximately 90% detected once. The sequence came from a male donor at least 60 years old with stage I squamous cell lung carcinoma. The chain links TRBV5-4 to TRBJ1-1, with D maybe TRBD1 (5 bases). The sequenced sample was peripheral blood, obtained before any cancer treatment. The CDR3 nucleotides are TGTGCCAGCAGCTTGCAAACGGGGACGGACGAAGCTTTCTTT. Its protein product is CASSLQTGTDEAFF.